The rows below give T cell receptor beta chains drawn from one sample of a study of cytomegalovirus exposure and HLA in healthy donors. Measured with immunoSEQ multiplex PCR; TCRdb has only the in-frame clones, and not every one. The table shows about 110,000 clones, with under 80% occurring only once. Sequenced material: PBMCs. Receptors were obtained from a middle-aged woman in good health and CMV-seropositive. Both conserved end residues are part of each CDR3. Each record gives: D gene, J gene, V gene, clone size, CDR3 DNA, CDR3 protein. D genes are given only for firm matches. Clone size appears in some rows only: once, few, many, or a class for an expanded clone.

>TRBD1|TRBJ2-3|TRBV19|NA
TGTGCCACCAAGAGGGACAGGCAAACTAATACGCAGTATTTT
CATKRDRQTNTQYF
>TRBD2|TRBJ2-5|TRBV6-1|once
TGTGCCAGCAGTGAAGTAGGCGGGGGGGTGGTGACCCAGTACTTC
CASSEVGGGVVTQYF
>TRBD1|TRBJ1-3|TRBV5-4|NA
TGTGCCAGCAGCTTGGCGGCCAACAGGGGGCCTGGAAACACCATATATTTT
CASSLAANRGPGNTIYF
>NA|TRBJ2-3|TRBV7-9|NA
TGTGCCAGCGGGGACATCTACGCCGCCACAGATACGCAGTATTTT
CASGDIYAATDTQYF
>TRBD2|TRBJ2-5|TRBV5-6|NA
TGTGCCAGCAGCACACGGGGGGTGGGCCAAGAGACCCAGTACTTC
CASSTRGVGQETQYF
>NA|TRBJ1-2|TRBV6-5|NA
TGTGCCAGCAGTTCCCTCCTGAAGGAGGTTTATGGCTACACCTTC
CASSSLLKEVYGYTF
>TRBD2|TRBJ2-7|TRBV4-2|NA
TGTGCCAGCAGTAGCGCGGGGGGGCACTACGAGCAGTACTTC
CASSSAGGHYEQYF
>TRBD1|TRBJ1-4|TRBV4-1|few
TGCGCCAGCAGCCAATCGACAGGGGGAAATGAAAAACTGTTTTTT
CASSQSTGGNEKLFF
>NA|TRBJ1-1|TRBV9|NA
TGTGCCAGCAGCTTAGCTCCCACAGCTGAAGCTTTCTTT
CASSLAPTAEAFF
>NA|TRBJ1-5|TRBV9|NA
TGTGCCAGCAGCGTCAGTGGGCAGGGTTGGCAGCCCCAGCATTTT
CASSVSGQGWQPQHF
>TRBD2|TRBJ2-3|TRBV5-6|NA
TGTGCCAGCAGCTTGATAGGAGCGGGGGCTGACACAGATACGCAGTATTTT
CASSLIGAGADTDTQYF
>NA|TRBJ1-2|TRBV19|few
TGTGCCAGTAAAGACCGGGGGGCTTATGGCTACACCTTC
CASKDRGAYGYTF
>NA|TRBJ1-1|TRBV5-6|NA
TGTGCCAGCAGCTTTACGGGGTCCCCCGGGACTGAAGCTTTCTTT
CASSFTGSPGTEAFF
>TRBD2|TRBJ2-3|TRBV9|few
TGTGCCAGCAGCTCCCTAGCGGGAAGCACAGATACGCAGTATTTT
CASSSLAGSTDTQYF
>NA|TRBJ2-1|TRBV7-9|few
TGTGCCAGCAGCTGGGTGGGGGGGGCAAACAATGAGCAGTTCTTC
CASSWVGGANNEQFF
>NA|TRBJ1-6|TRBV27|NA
TGTGCCAGCAGTTTATCGGTCCGGGGAATCGCTAGGTCACCCCTCCACTTT
CASSLSVRGIARSPLHF
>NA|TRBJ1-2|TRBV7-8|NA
TGTGCCAGCAGCTTAGCCACAGGCATCGGCTATGGCTACACCTTC
CASSLATGIGYGYTF
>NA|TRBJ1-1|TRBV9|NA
TGTGCCAGCAGCACGACAGTATTGAACACTGAAGCTTTCTTT
CASSTTVLNTEAFF
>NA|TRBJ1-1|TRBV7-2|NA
TGTGCCAGCAGCCCCACCAGGGACACTGAAGCTTTCTTT
CASSPTRDTEAFF
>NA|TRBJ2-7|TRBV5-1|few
TGCGCCAGCAGCCAAGACCTCCTAACTAGCATCGAGCAGTACTTC
CASSQDLLTSIEQYF
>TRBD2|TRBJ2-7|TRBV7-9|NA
TGTGCCAGCAGCCAACGACTAGCCGACGAGCAGTACTTC
CASSQRLADEQYF
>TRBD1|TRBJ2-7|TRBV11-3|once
TGTGCCAGCAGCTCCCGGGACAGCCCCTACGAGCAGTACTTC
CASSSRDSPYEQYF
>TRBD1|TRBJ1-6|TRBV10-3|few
TGTGCCTCGACAGGGACGAATTCACCCCTCCACTTT
CASTGTNSPLHF
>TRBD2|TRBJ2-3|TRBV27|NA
TGTGCCAGCAGTTCGACTAGCGGGGGGGGCACAGATACGCAGTATTTT
CASSSTSGGGTDTQYF
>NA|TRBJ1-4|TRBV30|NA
TGTGCCTGGCGTAGGAGTAATGAAAAACTGTTTTTT
CAWRRSNEKLFF
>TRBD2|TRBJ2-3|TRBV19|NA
TGTGCCAGCACTAGCGGGGGGGCTGAGGCAGATACGCAGTATTTT
CASTSGGAEADTQYF
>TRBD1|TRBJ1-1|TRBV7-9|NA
TGTGCCAGCAGCTCCCGACAGGGGTACGGGGGCACTGAAGCTTTCTTT
CASSSRQGYGGTEAFF
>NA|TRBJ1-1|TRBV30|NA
TGTGCCTGGGATCAGGGGATGGCCACTGAAGCTTTCTTT
CAWDQGMATEAFF
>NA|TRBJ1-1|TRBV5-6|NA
TGTGCCAGCAGTCGAAGCCTCAGGGAAGGAAACACTGAAGCTTTCTTT
CASSRSLREGNTEAFF